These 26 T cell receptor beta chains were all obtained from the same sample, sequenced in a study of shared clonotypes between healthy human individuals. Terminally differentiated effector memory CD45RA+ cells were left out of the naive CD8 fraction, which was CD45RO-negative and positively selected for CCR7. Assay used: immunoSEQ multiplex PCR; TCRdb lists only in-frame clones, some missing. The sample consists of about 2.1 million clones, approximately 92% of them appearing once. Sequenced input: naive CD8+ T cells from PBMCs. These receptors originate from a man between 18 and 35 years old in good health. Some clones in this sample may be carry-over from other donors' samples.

The CDR3 loop reads CASSQVPGRSSYEQYF. The CDR3 DNA reads as TGCGCCAGCAGCCAAGTTCCGGGTAGGAGCTCCTACGAGCAGTACTTC. The chain recombines TRBV4-1 with TRBJ2-7, with unresolved D. Germline V gene lookup returns CDR1 MGHRA and CDR2 YSYEKL. The CDR3 length is 16 residues. V was cut by 1 base and J by 0 bases, with 13 bases left in between.

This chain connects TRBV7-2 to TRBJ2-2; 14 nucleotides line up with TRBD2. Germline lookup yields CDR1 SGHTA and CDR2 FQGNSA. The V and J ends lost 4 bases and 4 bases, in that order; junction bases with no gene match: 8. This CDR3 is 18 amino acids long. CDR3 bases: TGTGCCAGCAGCTCCGGGACTAGCGGGAGTGGGGTCACCGGGGAGCTGTTTTTT. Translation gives CASSSGTSGSGVTGELFF.

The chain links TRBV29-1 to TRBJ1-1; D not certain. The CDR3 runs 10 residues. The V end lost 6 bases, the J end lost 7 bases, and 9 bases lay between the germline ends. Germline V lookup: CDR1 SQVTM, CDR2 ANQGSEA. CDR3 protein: CSVWEGEAFF. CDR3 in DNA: TGCAGCGTCTGGGAGGGTGAAGCTTTCTTT.

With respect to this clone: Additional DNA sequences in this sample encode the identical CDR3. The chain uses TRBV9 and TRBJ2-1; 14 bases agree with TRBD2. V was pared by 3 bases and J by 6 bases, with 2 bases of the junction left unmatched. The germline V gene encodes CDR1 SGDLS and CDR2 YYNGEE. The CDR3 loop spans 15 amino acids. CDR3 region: CASSAGTSGSNEQFF. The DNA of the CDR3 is TGTGCCAGCAGCGCCGGGACTAGCGGGAGCAATGAGCAGTTCTTC.

The chain's CDR3 is CASSGPGQPQPQHF. Written as DNA, the CDR3 is TGTGCCAGCAGCGGACCGGGCCAACCACAGCCCCAGCATTTT. The genes are TRBV9 and TRBJ1-5; D is unresolved. Germline V gene lookup returns CDR1 SGDLS and CDR2 YYNGEE. CDR3 size: 14 residues. Deletions cut 3 bases from V and 7 bases from J, with 14 bases between.

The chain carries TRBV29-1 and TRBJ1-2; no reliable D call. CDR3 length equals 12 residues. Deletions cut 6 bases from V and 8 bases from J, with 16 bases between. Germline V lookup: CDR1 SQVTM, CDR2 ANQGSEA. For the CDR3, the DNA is TGCAGCGTCTTAACAGCGGTAGGGGGCTACACCTTC. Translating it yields CSVLTAVGGYTF.

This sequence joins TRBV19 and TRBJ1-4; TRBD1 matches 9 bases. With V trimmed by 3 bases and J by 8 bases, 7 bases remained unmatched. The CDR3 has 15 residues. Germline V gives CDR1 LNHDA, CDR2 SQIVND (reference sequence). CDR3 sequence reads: CASSIRDRADEKLFF. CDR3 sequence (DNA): TGTGCCAGTAGTATCCGGGACAGGGCGGACGAAAAACTGTTTTTT.

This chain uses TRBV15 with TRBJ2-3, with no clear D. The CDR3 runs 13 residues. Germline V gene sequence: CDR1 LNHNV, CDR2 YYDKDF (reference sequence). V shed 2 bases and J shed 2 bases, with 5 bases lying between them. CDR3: CATSRKTTDTQYF. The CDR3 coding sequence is TGTGCCACCAGCAGAAAAACCACAGATACGCAGTATTTT.

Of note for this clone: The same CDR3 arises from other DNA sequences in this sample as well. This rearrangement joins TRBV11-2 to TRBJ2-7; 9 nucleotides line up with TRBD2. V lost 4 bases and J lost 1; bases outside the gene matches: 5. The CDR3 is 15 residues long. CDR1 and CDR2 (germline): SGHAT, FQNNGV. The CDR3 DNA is TGTGCCAGCAGCTCCCGAACTAGCGGGTCCTACGAGCAGTACTTC. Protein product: CASSSRTSGSYEQYF.

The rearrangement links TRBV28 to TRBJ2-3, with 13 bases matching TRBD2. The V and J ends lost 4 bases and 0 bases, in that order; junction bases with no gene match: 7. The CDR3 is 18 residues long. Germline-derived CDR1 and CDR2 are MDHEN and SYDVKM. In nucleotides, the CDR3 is TGTGCCAGCAGTTACTGGACTAGCGGGAGTGGGAGCACAGATACGCAGTATTTT. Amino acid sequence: CASSYWTSGSGSTDTQYF. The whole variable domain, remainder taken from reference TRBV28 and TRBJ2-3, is DVKVTQSSRYLVKRTGEKVFLECVQDMDHENMFWYRQDPGLGLRLIYFSYDVKMKEKGDIPEGYSVSREKKERFSLILESASTNQTSMYLCASSYWTSGSGSTDTQYFGPGTRLTVL.

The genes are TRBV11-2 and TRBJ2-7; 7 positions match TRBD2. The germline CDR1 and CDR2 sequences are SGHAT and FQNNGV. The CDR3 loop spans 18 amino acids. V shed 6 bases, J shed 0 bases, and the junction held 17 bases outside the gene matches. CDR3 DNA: TGTGCCAGCAGATATAGGAAGAGTGGCGGGAGCACCTCCTACGAGCAGTACTTC. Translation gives CASRYRKSGGSTSYEQYF. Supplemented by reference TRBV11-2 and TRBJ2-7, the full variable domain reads EAGVAQSPRYKIIEKRQSVAFWCNPISGHATLYWYQQILGQGPKLLIQFQNNGVVDDSQLPKDRFSAERLKGVDSTLKIQPAKLEDSAVYLCASRYRKSGGSTSYEQYFGPGTRLTVT.

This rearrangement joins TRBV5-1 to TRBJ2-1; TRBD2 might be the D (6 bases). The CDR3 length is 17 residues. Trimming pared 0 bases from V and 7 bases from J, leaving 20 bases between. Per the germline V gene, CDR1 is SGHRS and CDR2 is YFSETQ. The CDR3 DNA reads TGCGCCAGCAGCTTGGTTCCCGGGAGCGATAGAAGGAATGAGCAGTTCTTC. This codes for CASSLVPGSDRRNEQFF.

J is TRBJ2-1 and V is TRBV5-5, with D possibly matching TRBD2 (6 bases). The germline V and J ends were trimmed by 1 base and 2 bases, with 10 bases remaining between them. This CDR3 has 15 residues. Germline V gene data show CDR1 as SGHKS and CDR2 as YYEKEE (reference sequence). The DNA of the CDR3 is TGTGCCAGCAGCTTGACTAGCCACCCCTACAATGAGCAGTTCTTC. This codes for CASSLTSHPYNEQFF.

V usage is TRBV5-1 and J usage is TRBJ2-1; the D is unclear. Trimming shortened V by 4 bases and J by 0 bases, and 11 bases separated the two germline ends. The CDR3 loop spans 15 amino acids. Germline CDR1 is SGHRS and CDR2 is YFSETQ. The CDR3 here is CASSVYADSYNEQFF. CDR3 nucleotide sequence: TGCGCCAGCAGCGTGTATGCGGACTCCTACAATGAGCAGTTCTTC.

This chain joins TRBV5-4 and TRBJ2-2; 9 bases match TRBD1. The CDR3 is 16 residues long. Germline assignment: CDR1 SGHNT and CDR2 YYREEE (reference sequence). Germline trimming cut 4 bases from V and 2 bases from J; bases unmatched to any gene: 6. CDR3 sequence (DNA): TGTGCCAGCAGCCCACCGGGACAGGGAAACACCGGGGAGCTGTTTTTT. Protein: CASSPPGQGNTGELFF.

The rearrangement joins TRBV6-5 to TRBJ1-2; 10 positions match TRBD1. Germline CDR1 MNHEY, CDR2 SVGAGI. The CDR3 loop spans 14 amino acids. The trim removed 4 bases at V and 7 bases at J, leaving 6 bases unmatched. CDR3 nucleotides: TGTGCCAGCAGTTGGGGACAGGGGTACGGTGGCTACACCTTC. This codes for CASSWGQGYGGYTF.

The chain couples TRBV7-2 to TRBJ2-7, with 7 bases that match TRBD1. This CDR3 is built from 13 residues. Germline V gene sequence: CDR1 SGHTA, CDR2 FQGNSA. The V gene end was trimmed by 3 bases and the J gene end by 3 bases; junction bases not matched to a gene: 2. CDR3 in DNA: TGTGCCAGCAGCTTTGGGACAGACTACGAGCAGTACTTC. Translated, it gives CASSFGTDYEQYF.

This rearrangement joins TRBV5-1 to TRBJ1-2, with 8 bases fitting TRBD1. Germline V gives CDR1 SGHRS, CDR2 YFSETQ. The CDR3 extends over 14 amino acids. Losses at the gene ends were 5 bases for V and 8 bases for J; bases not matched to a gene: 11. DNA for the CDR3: TGCGCCAGCAGGGGAGGACAGGGCCCTGTAGGCTACACCTTC. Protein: CASRGGQGPVGYTF. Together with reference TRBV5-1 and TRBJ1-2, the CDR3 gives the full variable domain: KAGVTQTPRYLIKTRGQQVTLSCSPISGHRSVSWYQQTPGQGLQFLFEYFSETQRNKGNFPGRFSGRQFSNSRSEMNVSTLELGDSALYLCASRGGQGPVGYTFGSGTRLTVV.

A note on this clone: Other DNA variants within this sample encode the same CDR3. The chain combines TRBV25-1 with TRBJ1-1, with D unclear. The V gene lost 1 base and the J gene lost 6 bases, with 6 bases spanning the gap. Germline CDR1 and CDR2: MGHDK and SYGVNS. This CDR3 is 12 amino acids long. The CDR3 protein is CASSESWSEAFF. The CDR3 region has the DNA TGTGCCAGCAGTGAATCATGGTCTGAAGCTTTCTTT.

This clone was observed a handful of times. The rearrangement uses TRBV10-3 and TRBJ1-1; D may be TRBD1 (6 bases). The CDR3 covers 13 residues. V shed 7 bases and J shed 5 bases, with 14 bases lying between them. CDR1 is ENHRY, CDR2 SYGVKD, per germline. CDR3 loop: CAITSGGGTEAFF. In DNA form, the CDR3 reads TGTGCCATCACCTCGGGAGGGGGGACTGAAGCTTTCTTT.

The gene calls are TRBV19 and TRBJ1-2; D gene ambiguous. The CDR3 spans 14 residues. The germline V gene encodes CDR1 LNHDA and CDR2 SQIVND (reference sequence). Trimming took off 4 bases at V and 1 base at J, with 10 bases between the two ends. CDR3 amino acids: CASSTRTVNYGYTF. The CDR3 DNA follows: TGTGCCAGTAGTACGCGGACCGTTAACTATGGCTACACCTTC.

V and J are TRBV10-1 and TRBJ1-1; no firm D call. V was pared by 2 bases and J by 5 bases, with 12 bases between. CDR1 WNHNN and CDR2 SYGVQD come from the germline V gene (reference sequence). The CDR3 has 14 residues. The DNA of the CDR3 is TGCGCCAGCAGTGAGACCCAGATGCTAACTGAAGCTTTCTTT. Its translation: CASSETQMLTEAFF.

CDR3 DNA sequence: TGTGCCAGCAGCCCAGTTCTCCGGGGATTGGGCAATGAGCAGTTCTTC. This gives the protein CASSPVLRGLGNEQFF. The chain uses TRBV7-6 and TRBJ2-1, with a possible D match to TRBD2 (5 bases). Trimming took off 5 bases at V and 6 bases at J, with 20 bases between the two ends. Germline values: CDR1 SGHVS, CDR2 FNYEAQ. The CDR3 covers 16 residues. The whole variable domain, filled in from reference TRBV7-6 and TRBJ2-1, reads GAGVSQSPRYKVTKRGQDVALRCDPISGHVSLYWYRQALGQGPEFLTYFNYEAQQDKSGLPNDRFSAERPEGSISTLTIQRTEQRDSAMYRCASSPVLRGLGNEQFFGPGTRLTVL.

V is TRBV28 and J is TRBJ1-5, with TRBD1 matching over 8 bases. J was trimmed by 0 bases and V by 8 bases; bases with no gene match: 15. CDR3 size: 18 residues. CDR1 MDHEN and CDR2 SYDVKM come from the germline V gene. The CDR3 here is CASGMDREEGYSNQPQHF. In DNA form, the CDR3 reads TGTGCCAGCGGTATGGACAGGGAGGAGGGGTATAGCAATCAGCCCCAGCATTTT.

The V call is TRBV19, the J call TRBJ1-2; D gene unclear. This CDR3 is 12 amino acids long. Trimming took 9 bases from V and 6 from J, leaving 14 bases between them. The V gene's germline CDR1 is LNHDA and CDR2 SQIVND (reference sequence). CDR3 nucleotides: TGTGCCAGCCTGTCCTATCGAAATGGCTACACCTTC. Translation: CASLSYRNGYTF.

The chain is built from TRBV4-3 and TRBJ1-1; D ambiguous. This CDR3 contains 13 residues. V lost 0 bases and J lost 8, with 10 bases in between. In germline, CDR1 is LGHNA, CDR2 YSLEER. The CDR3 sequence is CASSQDSSGEAFF. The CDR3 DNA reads TGCGCCAGCAGCCAAGATTCTTCGGGCGAAGCTTTCTTT.